Shown below are 22 T cell receptor beta chains from a single sample sequenced in a study of T cells after yellow fever vaccination. A single record per CDR3 protein comes from TCRdb applying MiXCR to the 5' RACE reads. The data contain roughly 310,000 distinct CDR3 sequences, about 8.7% of them singletons. The source was PBMCs, collected on the day of the first yellow fever vaccination. Receptor source: a man aged 18 to 29 who received the YFV17D yellow fever vaccine.

The chain couples TRBV2 to TRBJ1-1, with 8 bases aligning to TRBD1. Germline assignment: CDR1 SNHLY and CDR2 FYNNEI. The trim removed 6 bases at V and 2 bases at J, leaving 2 bases unmatched. CDR3 size: 13 residues. Here the CDR3 DNA reads TGTGCCAGCAGGGGACAGGCTAACACTGAAGCTTTCTTT. It codes for CASRGQANTEAFF.

This clonotype was seen a handful of times. The gene calls are TRBV27 and TRBJ1-5; 7 nucleotides line up with TRBD1. The V and J ends lost 4 bases and 3 bases, in that order; junction bases with no gene match: 9. The germline gives CDR1 MNHEY, CDR2 SMNVEV (reference sequence). The CDR3 length is 16 residues. DNA for the CDR3: TGTGCCAGCAGTTCCACCTACAGGGGTTTCAATCAGCCCCAGCATTTT. This encodes CASSSTYRGFNQPQHF.

The chain joins TRBV3-1 to TRBJ2-4; TRBD1 or TRBD2 may be the D gene (6 bases each). Germline CDR1 reads LGHDT; CDR2 reads YNNKEL (reference sequence). This CDR3 region has 15 residues. The V end was cut by 5 bases, the J end by 3 bases, with 14 bases between. CDR3 bases: TGTGCCAGCAGCGACTGGGGGGCCGGCAAAAACATTCAGTACTTC. This gives the protein CASSDWGAGKNIQYF. The complete variable domain, with remaining parts taken from reference TRBV3-1 and TRBJ2-4, reads DTAVSQTPKYLVTQMGNDKSIKCEQNLGHDTMYWYKQDSKKFLKIMFSYNNKELIINETVPNRFSPKSPDKAHLNLHINSLELGDSAVYFCASSDWGAGKNIQYFGAGTRLSVL.

V and J are TRBV7-2 and TRBJ1-2, with D hard to call. The CDR3 covers 13 residues. Deletions cut 2 bases from V and 2 bases from J, with 6 bases between. Germline loops: CDR1 SGHTA, CDR2 FQGNSA. This chain's CDR3 is CASSLSRNYGYTF. DNA of the CDR3: TGTGCCAGCAGCTTAAGCCGAAACTATGGCTACACCTTC.

This clonotype came up a few times. The chain is built from TRBV20-1 and TRBJ2-2; D is unresolved. The CDR3 totals 14 residues. CDR1 is DFQATT and CDR2 is SNEGSKA in the germline V gene (reference sequence). Trimming left V 3 bases short and J 0 bases short, with 8 bases between. The DNA of the CDR3 is TGCAGTGCTAGGATCTCTTCGAACACCGGGGAGCTGTTTTTT. Its protein product is CSARISSNTGELFF.

The CDR3, as DNA: TGTGCCAGCAGCCTTACCGGGACAGGTCGCTACGAGCAGTACTTC. It translates to CASSLTGTGRYEQYF. V and J are TRBV3-1 and TRBJ2-7; 8 positions match TRBD1. V trimming: 4 bases; J trimming: 3 bases; junction bases outside the gene matches: 8. The CDR3 has 15 amino acids. Per the germline V gene, CDR1 is LGHDT and CDR2 is YNNKEL (reference sequence).

The chain joins TRBV12-3 or TRBV12-4 to TRBJ1-1; TRBD1 might be the D (6 bases). The CDR3 extends over 14 amino acids. Deletions cut 5 bases from V and 3 bases from J, with 13 bases between. This CDR3 is CASSQRGGYTEAFF. The CDR3 DNA reads TGTGCCAGCAGTCAAAGAGGGGGGTACACTGAAGCTTTCTTT.

This clonotype was observed many times. One junction end disagrees with the germline gene, perhaps due to a read error. This chain joins TRBV7-9 and TRBJ1-2, with 7 bases lining up with TRBD1. Germline CDR1 and CDR2: SEHNR and FQNEAQ (reference sequence). The CDR3 totals 14 residues. In nucleotides, the CDR3 is TGTGCCAGCAGTTTAGTCGGGACAGACTATGGCTACACCTTC. This translates into CASSLVGTDYGYTF.

The sample holds a few counts of this clonotype. The rearrangement uses TRBV11-2 and TRBJ1-5; 8 bases agree with TRBD1. V gave up 5 bases and J gave up 4 bases; unmatched junction bases: 10. This CDR3 region has 16 residues. Germline-derived CDR1 and CDR2 are SGHAT and FQNNGV. The CDR3 DNA sequence: TGTGCCAGCAGCCGCTCTCCCTACAGGGGGAATCAGCCCCAGCATTTT. Translated: CASSRSPYRGNQPQHF. Complete variable domain (other parts from reference TRBV11-2 and TRBJ1-5): EAGVAQSPRYKIIEKRQSVAFWCNPISGHATLYWYQQILGQGPKLLIQFQNNGVVDDSQLPKDRFSAERLKGVDSTLKIQPAKLEDSAVYLCASSRSPYRGNQPQHFGDGTRLSIL.

In the case of this clonotype: A read error may explain this, as a much larger clone is one base away. The genes are TRBV12-3 or TRBV12-4 and TRBJ1-6; D is ambiguous. The CDR3 contains 12 residues. V lost 9 bases, J lost 8 bases, and 11 bases lay in between. The CDR3 DNA follows: TGTGCCAGTACTACAGCGGATTCACCCCTCCACTTT. Its protein is CASTTADSPLHF.

This chain connects TRBV9 to TRBJ2-1; 8 bases align to TRBD2. J gave up 4 bases and V 4 bases, and 13 bases lay outside the gene matches. Germline CDR1 SGDLS, CDR2 YYNGEE. CDR3 length: 17 amino acids. The CDR3 here is CASSPGGVGGGYNEQFF. The DNA of the CDR3 is TGTGCCAGCAGCCCCGGAGGAGTCGGCGGGGGGTACAATGAGCAGTTCTTC.

CDR3 nucleotides: TGTGCCAGCACCCGGAGAGGTACTACTAGCACAGATACGCAGTATTTT. Translated: CASTRRGTTSTDTQYF. The J gene is TRBJ2-3, the V gene TRBV12-3 or TRBV12-4; D is unresolved. Trimming cost V 7 bases and J 0 bases, with 17 bases left between them. The CDR3 loop spans 16 amino acids.

This clonotype has only a few counts. The chain employs TRBV4-3 and TRBJ2-3, with TRBD1 matching 7 bases. V gave up 0 bases and J gave up 5 bases; unmatched junction bases: 8. The germline gives CDR1 LGHNA, CDR2 YSLEER. The CDR3 length is 16 residues. In DNA, the CDR3 is TGCGCCAGCAGCCAAGAAGGGGACAGACAAAAAGATACGCAGTATTTT. This codes for CASSQEGDRQKDTQYF.

This clonotype has just a few counts. The chain employs TRBV5-1 and TRBJ2-2; 11 positions match TRBD2. After removal of 3 bases from V and 1 base from J, the junction contained 2 bases not matched to a gene. This CDR3 spans 16 amino acids. Germline assignment: CDR1 SGHRS and CDR2 YFSETQ. The CDR3 is CASSWGLAENTGELFF. The CDR3, as DNA: TGCGCCAGCAGCTGGGGACTAGCGGAGAACACCGGGGAGCTGTTTTTT.

The chain couples TRBV6-1 to TRBJ2-6; D is unresolved. Trimming took 5 bases from V and 4 from J, leaving 12 bases between them. The CDR3 consists of 15 residues. CDR1 and CDR2 from the germline V gene are MNHNS and SASEGT. CDR3 coding DNA: TGTGCCAGCAGTCCCGCTAGGCTGGGGGCCAACGTCCTGACTTTC. Translating gives CASSPARLGANVLTF.

This clonotype occurred a few times. V is TRBV19 and J is TRBJ2-2, with 7 bases aligning to TRBD1. Trimming cost V 3 bases and J 0 bases; bases outside gene matches: 4. The CDR3 spans 16 residues. The germline V gene encodes CDR1 LNHDA and CDR2 SQIVND (reference sequence). This chain's CDR3 is CASSITGTANTGELFF. The CDR3 coding sequence is TGTGCCAGTAGTATCACCGGGACAGCGAACACCGGGGAGCTGTTTTTT.

The table lists this clonotype with a few counts. J is TRBJ1-1 and V is TRBV7-2; D might be TRBD1 (5 bases). CDR1 and CDR2 from the germline V gene are SGHTA and FQGNSA. CDR3 length equals 14 residues. V lost 3 bases to trimming and J lost 4 bases, with 12 bases between them. The DNA for the CDR3 is TGTGCCAGCAGCTTTCAGGGTAGGAGCACTGAAGCTTTCTTT. Protein product: CASSFQGRSTEAFF.

This chain joins TRBV25-1 and TRBJ2-7; 9 bases line up with TRBD1. The CDR3 is 18 residues long. Germline V gene sequence: CDR1 MGHDK, CDR2 SYGVNS. The ends lost 9 bases at V and 2 bases at J; junction bases unmatched: 20. CDR3 nucleotides: TGTGCCAGATGGGGGGCTGGGGACGGGACAGGGATCCCCTACGAGCAGTACGTC. This sequence encodes CARWGAGDGTGIPYEQYV.

This sequence joins TRBV18 and TRBJ2-3, with D tentatively TRBD1 (6 bases). Germline CDR1 is KGHSH and CDR2 is LQKENI. The CDR3 is 16 residues long. Trimming cost V 3 bases and J 2 bases, with 15 bases left between them. CDR3 nucleotide sequence: TGTGCCAGCTCACCCTTTCGGACAGAACCCACAGATACGCAGTATTTT. Its translation: CASSPFRTEPTDTQYF.

This clonotype was seen more than once but under ten times. V gene TRBV20-1 combines with J gene TRBJ2-5, with D perhaps TRBD2 (5 bases). From germline, CDR1 is DFQATT and CDR2 SNEGSKA (reference sequence). V dropped 5 bases and J dropped 10 bases, with 20 bases sitting between them. CDR3 length: 13 amino acids. CDR3 nucleotide sequence: TGCAGTGCTCTTGGGGATCGGCGGAGGTACCAGTACTTC. This encodes CSALGDRRRYQYF.

This clonotype has more than one count but fewer than ten. The rearrangement joins TRBV7-9 to TRBJ2-7; weak D call: TRBD1 (6 bases). Germline V lookup: CDR1 SEHNR, CDR2 FQNEAQ (reference sequence). CDR3 length: 14 residues. V was shortened by 0 bases and J by 6 bases, with 12 bases between the two germline ends. The CDR3 here is CASSLAGQGREQYF. The CDR3 DNA is TGTGCCAGCAGCTTAGCGGGGCAGGGGCGCGAGCAGTACTTC.

The chain carries TRBV12-3 or TRBV12-4 and TRBJ2-5, with 8 nucleotides matching TRBD2. This CDR3 has 14 amino acids. The V and J ends lost 5 bases and 0 bases, in that order; junction bases with no gene match: 2. The CDR3 nucleotides read TGTGCCAGCAGTGGCGGGGGGAACCAAGAGACCCAGTACTTC. This sequence encodes CASSGGGNQETQYF.